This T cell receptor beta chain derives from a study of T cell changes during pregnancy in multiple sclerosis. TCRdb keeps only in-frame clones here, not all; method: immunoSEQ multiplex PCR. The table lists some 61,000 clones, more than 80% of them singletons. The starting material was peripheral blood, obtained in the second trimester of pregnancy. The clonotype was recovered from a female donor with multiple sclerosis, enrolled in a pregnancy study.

CDR3 sequence: CASSLAPGDEQFF. CDR3 bases: TGTGCCAGCAGCTTGGCCCCGGGGGATGAGCAGTTCTTC. The genes are TRBV5-4 and TRBJ2-1, with a possible D match to TRBD2 (6 bases). Germline CDR1 reads SGHNT; CDR2 reads YYREEE (reference sequence). The V end was cut by 0 bases, the J end by 8 bases, with 9 bases between. This CDR3 is 13 amino acids long.